The rows below give T cell receptor beta chains drawn from one sample of a study of Graves' ophthalmopathy and Graves' hyperthyroidism. TCRdb reprocessed the multiplex PCR reads via MiXCR and lists one record per CDR3 protein. The table lists hundreds of thousands of distinct CDR3 sequences, roughly 20% of them singletons. Sequenced input: peripheral blood. The receptor set was obtained from a woman younger than 35 with stable Graves' hyperthyroidism. Some clones in this sample may be carry-over from other donors' samples. Each CDR3 is given without its conserved first and last residue. D genes are given only for firm matches. Clone size, where shown, is once, few, many, or a class for clones that have expanded.

TRBJ2-7 | TRBD1 | many | TRBV29-1 | SVTGQGFYEQY
TRBJ1-5 | TRBD1 | - | TRBV5-6 | ASSAWTGFSNQPQH
TRBJ1-5 | - | once | TRBV20-1 | SARPMDQPQH
TRBJ1-2 | - | many | TRBV20-1 | SAPDINYGYT
TRBJ1-1 | - | many | TRBV6-5 | ASNPQGATEAF
TRBJ2-2 | - | many | TRBV27 | ASSVGLRLGGELF
TRBJ2-5 | - | many | TRBV2 | ASSGERETQY
TRBJ2-7 | TRBD2 | many | TRBV9 | ASSPRTSGSEQY
TRBJ2-7 | TRBD1 | - | TRBV12-3/TRBV12-4 | ASRTGQGGFEQY
TRBJ1-1 | - | many | TRBV11-2 | ASSLRPGGSNTEAF
TRBJ1-1 | - | - | TRBV3-1 | ASSPLTENTEAF
TRBJ1-2 | - | - | TRBV12-3/TRBV12-4 | ASSLAVEGGSGYT
TRBJ2-4 | TRBD1 | - | TRBV7-2 | ASSLGSGTGQNIQY
TRBJ1-2 | TRBD1 | many | TRBV28 | ASSEEGGPSNYGYT
TRBJ1-2 | - | many | TRBV6-1 | ASRPNRVGDGYT
TRBJ2-5 | - | - | TRBV27 | ASSRLLDRETQY
TRBJ2-2 | - | - | TRBV27 | ASSLLDLTGELF
TRBJ1-5 | - | many | TRBV4-1 | ASSQVRTVSNQPQH
TRBJ1-1 | - | - | TRBV6-2/TRBV6-3 | ASSHPGRQEPF
TRBJ1-1 | - | few | TRBV18 | ASSQGLKSEAF
TRBJ2-5 | TRBD2 | - | TRBV9 | ASSAGTTQETQY
TRBJ1-1 | - | - | TRBV19 | ASSPYLGVLGTGAF
TRBJ2-5 | TRBD2 | many | TRBV6-4 | ATVPGLAEVETQY
TRBJ2-7 | TRBD1 | many | TRBV20-1 | SARLSGTGTHEQY
TRBJ1-1 | - | many | TRBV6-2/TRBV6-3 | ASSSIPGASGPEAF
TRBJ2-7 | - | - | TRBV20-1 | SARDFASYEQY
TRBJ1-5 | - | many | TRBV20-1 | SATPVGTYNQPQH
TRBJ2-7 | TRBD1 | many | TRBV10-1 | ASSGRDRDEQY
TRBJ2-7 | TRBD2 | - | TRBV29-1 | SVAGLAGVSYEQY
TRBJ2-5 | TRBD2 | many | TRBV20-1 | SADRTSGSSQETQY
TRBJ2-5 | TRBD1 | many | TRBV27 | ASSPQQGAKTQY
TRBJ1-5 | - | many | TRBV19 | ASSMGGGQPQH
TRBJ1-5 | - | - | TRBV6-1 | ASRRWRGDQPQH
TRBJ2-7 | - | - | TRBV18 | ASSPGVEVEQY
TRBJ2-7 | TRBD1 | many | TRBV18 | ASSHRDRPYEQY
TRBJ1-1 | - | many | TRBV6-5 | ASTKAGGGEAF
TRBJ2-7 | TRBD2 | - | TRBV20-1 | SAARLAGVAYEQY
TRBJ2-7 | - | many | TRBV25-1 | ASSFPASYEQY
TRBJ2-7 | - | few | TRBV6-2/TRBV6-3 | ASSYRPGEVYEQY
TRBJ2-7 | TRBD1 | many | TRBV5-6 | ASSFGTGLYEQY
TRBJ2-5 | TRBD2 | many | TRBV6-5 | ASSYLKTGGGETQY
TRBJ1-1 | - | many | TRBV12-3/TRBV12-4 | ASSLGQRGAAF
TRBJ2-5 | - | - | TRBV10-3 | AISVPPGLAGFGGETQY
TRBJ2-5 | - | - | TRBV20-1 | SASIGTGETQY
TRBJ2-7 | - | few | TRBV6-5 | ASSYSENEQY
TRBJ2-6 | - | - | TRBV7-9 | ASSTRTFGANVLT
TRBJ2-3 | - | - | TRBV28 | ASSIFSFLGGTQY
TRBJ2-7 | - | few | TRBV27 | ASSSPGTKIYEQY
TRBJ1-3 | - | - | TRBV20-1 | SAVGRERSGNTIY
TRBJ1-1 | - | - | TRBV29-1 | SVAPGTAMNTEAF
TRBJ2-2 | TRBD1 | many | TRBV20-1 | SARRGQMDTGELF
TRBJ1-5 | - | - | TRBV6-2/TRBV6-3 | ATSSGGFNQPQH
TRBJ2-5 | TRBD2 | many | TRBV12-3/TRBV12-4 | ASSGTSGAETQY
TRBJ1-5 | - | - | TRBV2 | ASSPEFNQPQH
TRBJ2-5 | TRBD1 | - | TRBV19 | ASSGRQGKETQY